A single sample is the source of the 10 T cell receptor beta chains below, sequenced in a study of blood T cells in healthy people across ages. The authors ran a second PCR of 7 to 11 cycles using a sample-barcoded 5' primer and a J-beta primer mix. TCRdb analysed the 5' RACE reads with MiXCR anew, one entry per CDR3 protein. The table lists roughly 1,100,000 distinct CDR3 sequences, 25% of them singletons. The same data also contributed to another study, on T cells of mothers and their children.

What was sequenced was blood. Every receptor here comes from a girl aged 2-10 years in good health.

In its sample, this clonotype was seen a few times. V gene TRBV7-3 combines with J gene TRBJ2-1, with D maybe TRBD2 (5 bases). There are 14 residues in the CDR3. Trimming took 1 base from V and 7 from J, leaving 11 bases between them. CDR1 is SGHTA, CDR2 FQGTGA, per germline. In nucleotides, the CDR3 is TGTGCCAGCAGCTTAAGAGAGCGGCCGAATGAGCAGTTCTTC. The encoded protein is CASSLRERPNEQFF.

The chain employs TRBV28 and TRBJ2-5; 7 bases align to TRBD1. This CDR3 has 15 amino acids. Germline loops: CDR1 MDHEN, CDR2 SYDVKM. J lost 1 base, V lost 5 bases, and 7 bases had no gene match. In DNA, the CDR3 is TGTGCCAGCAGTACCAACAGGGGACGCCAAGAGACCCAGTACTTC. Translating it yields CASSTNRGRQETQYF. The entire variable domain, with the rest obtained from reference TRBV28 and TRBJ2-5, is as follows: DVKVTQSSRYLVKRTGEKVFLECVQDMDHENMFWYRQDPGLGLRLIYFSYDVKMKEKGDIPEGYSVSREKKERFSLILESASTNQTSMYLCASSTNRGRQETQYFGPGTRLLVL.

This clonotype was recorded many times. This chain connects TRBV7-8 to TRBJ1-4; D ambiguous. CDR3 size: 13 residues. V dropped 6 bases and J dropped 8 bases, with 13 bases sitting between them. The germline V gene has CDR1 SGHVS and CDR2 FQNEAQ. In DNA form, the CDR3 reads TGTGCCAGCAGGCTGGCAGGAGGGGAAAAACTGTTTTTT. It translates to CASRLAGGEKLFF.

The rearrangement uses TRBV28 and TRBJ2-1, with TRBD1 as a possible D gene (6 bases). The CDR3 has 14 amino acids. The V and J ends lost 5 bases and 4 bases respectively, with 12 bases between them. Germline V gene sequence: CDR1 MDHEN, CDR2 SYDVKM. CDR3 bases: TGTGCCAGCAGTGTGATTGGACAGTACAATGAGCAGTTCTTC. This gives the protein CASSVIGQYNEQFF.

The V and J genes are TRBV28 and TRBJ2-3; D uncertain. Germline V gives CDR1 MDHEN, CDR2 SYDVKM. The V and J ends lost 4 bases and 1 base respectively, with 15 bases between them. The length of the CDR3 is 16 residues. The CDR3 reads CASSSFSDKRTDTQYF. CDR3 DNA sequence: TGTGCCAGCAGTTCGTTTTCAGACAAACGCACAGATACGCAGTATTTT.

This clonotype was seen a few times. The chain carries TRBV10-3 and TRBJ2-5; 10 bases line up with TRBD1. The CDR3 runs 13 residues. J gave up 3 bases and V 10 bases, and 5 bases lay outside the gene matches. CDR1 ENHRY and CDR2 SYGVKD come from the germline V gene. In DNA form, the CDR3 reads TGTGCCACCGAAGGACAGGGGGAAGAGACCCAGTACTTC. Translation gives CATEGQGEETQYF.

The rearrangement links TRBV10-3 to TRBJ1-6; TRBD1 matches 7 bases. The CDR3 is 14 residues long. Germline trimming cut 6 bases from V and 6 bases from J; bases unmatched to any gene: 5. Looked up from germline, CDR1 is ENHRY and CDR2 is SYGVKD. The CDR3 DNA is TGTGCCATCAGCAGGGACAGTGCTAATTCACCCCTCCACTTT. This codes for CAISRDSANSPLHF.

The table lists this clonotype with many counts. The V call is TRBV25-1, the J call TRBJ1-1; D call uncertain. This CDR3 spans 14 amino acids. Trimming shortened V by 3 bases and J by 6 bases, and 14 bases separated the two germline ends. Germline V gives CDR1 MGHDK, CDR2 SYGVNS. CDR3 nucleotide sequence: TGTGCCAGCAGTGATTGGGGATTCGGCGCTGAAGCTTTCTTT. Translated, it gives CASSDWGFGAEAFF.

The chain combines TRBV6-5 with TRBJ2-1; D perhaps matches TRBD2 (5 bases). The germline gives CDR1 MNHEY, CDR2 SVGAGI. CDR3 length equals 14 residues. Trimming cost V 5 bases and J 5 bases, with 13 bases left between them. CDR3 bases: TGTGCCAGCAGTCCCCTAGCAGCCCACAATGAGCAGTTCTTC. Its translation is CASSPLAAHNEQFF.

The chain is built from TRBV29-1 and TRBJ1-1, with D possibly TRBD1 on 5 matching bases. The V and J ends lost 0 bases and 6 bases respectively, with 14 bases between them. Germline CDR1 is SQVTM and CDR2 is ANQGSEA. The CDR3 totals 14 residues. The CDR3 region has the DNA TGCAGCGTTGAAGAGTTGGCAGGGTCGTCTGAAGCTTTCTTT. This codes for CSVEELAGSSEAFF.